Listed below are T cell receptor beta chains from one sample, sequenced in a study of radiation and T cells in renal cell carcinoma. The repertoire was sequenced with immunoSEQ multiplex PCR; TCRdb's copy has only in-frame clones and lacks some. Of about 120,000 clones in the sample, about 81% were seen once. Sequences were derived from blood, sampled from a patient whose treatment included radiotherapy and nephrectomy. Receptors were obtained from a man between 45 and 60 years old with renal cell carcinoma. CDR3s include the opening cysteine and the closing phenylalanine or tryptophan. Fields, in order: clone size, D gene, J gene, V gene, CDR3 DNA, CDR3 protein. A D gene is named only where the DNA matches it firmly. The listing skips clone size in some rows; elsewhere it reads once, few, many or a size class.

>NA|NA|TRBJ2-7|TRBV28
TGTGCCAGCAGTTTTCACCCCCGGAGCTCCTACGAGCAGTACTTC
CASSFHPRSSYEQYF
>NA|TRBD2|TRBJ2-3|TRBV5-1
TGCGCCAGCAGCCCTTTTGGACTAGCACGTTTGGATACGCAGTATTTT
CASSPFGLARLDTQYF
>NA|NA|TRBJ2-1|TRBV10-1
TGCGCCAGGGGGCCGTACAATGAGCAGTTCTTC
CARGPYNEQFF
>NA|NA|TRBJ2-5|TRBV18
TGTGCCAGCTCACCGGGAAAAGAGACCCAGTACTTC
CASSPGKETQYF
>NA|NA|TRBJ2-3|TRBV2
TGTGCCAGCCACGCCGGTCTAGCGTCTGGTACGCAGTATTTT
CASHAGLASGTQYF
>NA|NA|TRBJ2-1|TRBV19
TGTGCCAGTAGTGTCCCTAGTTCGGTCAACAATGAGCAGTTCTTC
CASSVPSSVNNEQFF
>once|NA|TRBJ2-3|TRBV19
TGTGCCAGTAGTCCCATAGACAGGAACACAGATACGCAGTATTTT
CASSPIDRNTDTQYF
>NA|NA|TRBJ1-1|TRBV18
TGTGCCAGCTCACCACTCCCCCCCGAGAACACTGAAGCTTTCTTT
CASSPLPPENTEAFF
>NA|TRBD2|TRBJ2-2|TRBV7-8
TGTGCCAGCAGCTATACATCCGGGACTAGACCCGGGGAGCTGTTTTTT
CASSYTSGTRPGELFF
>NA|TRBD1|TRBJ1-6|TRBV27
TGTGCCAGCAGAACAGGGGGTTATTATAATTCACCCCTCCACTTT
CASRTGGYYNSPLHF
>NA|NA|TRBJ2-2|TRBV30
TGTGCCTGGAGCGGAGGGGGGGAGCTGTTTTTT
CAWSGGGELFF
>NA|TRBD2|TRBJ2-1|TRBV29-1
TGCAGCGTTGTGGGACTACTCACCTACAATGAGCAGTTCTTC
CSVVGLLTYNEQFF
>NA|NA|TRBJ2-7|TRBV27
TGTGCCTCCAGGGGCATGGACGCCGAGCAGTACTTC
CASRGMDAEQYF
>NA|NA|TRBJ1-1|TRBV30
TGTGCCTGGATTGGCGGTCGAATCCCTAACTTACAGCCAGCCGAAGCTTTCTTT
CAWIGGRIPNLQPAEAFF
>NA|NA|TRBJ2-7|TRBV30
TGTGCCTGGAGCCGACAGGATTACGAGCAGTACTTC
CAWSRQDYEQYF
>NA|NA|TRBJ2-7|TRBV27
TGTGCCAGCAGTTTAAAGGGACATAACTCCTACGAGCAGTACTTC
CASSLKGHNSYEQYF
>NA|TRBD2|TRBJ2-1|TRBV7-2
TGTGCCAGCAGCTTCTCTAGCGGGGGGGCCTACAATGAGCAGTTCTTC
CASSFSSGGAYNEQFF
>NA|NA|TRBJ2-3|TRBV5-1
TGCGCCAGCAGCTTGACAGCTAGCACAGATACGCAGTATTTT
CASSLTASTDTQYF
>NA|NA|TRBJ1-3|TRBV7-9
TGTGCCAGCAGCTTACTTTCAGGGTGGCAAGCTGGAAACACCATATATTTT
CASSLLSGWQAGNTIYF
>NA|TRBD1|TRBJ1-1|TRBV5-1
TGCGCCAGCAGCTTGGCCGCGACAGGGGCTACCGAAGCTTTCTTT
CASSLAATGATEAFF
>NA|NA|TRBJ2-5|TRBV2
TGTGCCAGCAGTGAGCATCAAGAGACCCAGTACTTC
CASSEHQETQYF
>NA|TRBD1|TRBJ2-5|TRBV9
TGTGCCAGCAGCCCCCTTGGCAGGGGGCTCGGAGAGACCCAGTACTTC
CASSPLGRGLGETQYF
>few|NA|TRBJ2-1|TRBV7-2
TGTGCCAGCAGCTACCACAATGAGCAGTTCTTC
CASSYHNEQFF
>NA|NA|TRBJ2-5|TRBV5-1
TGCGCCAGCAGCTTCGTAGGACAACAAGAGACCCAGTACTTC
CASSFVGQQETQYF
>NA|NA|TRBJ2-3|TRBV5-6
TGTGCCAGCAGCTTGGTCAGGAGCACAGATACGCAGTATTTT
CASSLVRSTDTQYF
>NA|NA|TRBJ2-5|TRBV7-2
TGTGCCAGCAGCTCAGAAATACAAGAGACCCAGTACTTC
CASSSEIQETQYF
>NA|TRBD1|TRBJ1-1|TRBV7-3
TGTGCCAGCAGCTCGACAGGGACCACTGAAGCTTTCTTT
CASSSTGTTEAFF
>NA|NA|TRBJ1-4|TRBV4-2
TGTGCCAGCAGCCAAGACAGCCGGAGGAATAATGAAAAACTGTTTTTT
CASSQDSRRNNEKLFF
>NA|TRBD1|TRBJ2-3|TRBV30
TGTGCCTGGACCTCGGGACAGGGCCACAGTAGTTTT
CAWTSGQGHSSF
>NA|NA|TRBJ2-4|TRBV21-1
TGTGCCAGCAGCATTTATCGCGGGATTTGGTACTTC
CASSIYRGIWYF
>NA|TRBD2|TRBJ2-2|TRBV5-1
TGCGCCAGCAGGCCTCCGGGACTAGCGGGAGCCGGGGAGCTGTTTTTT
CASRPPGLAGAGELFF
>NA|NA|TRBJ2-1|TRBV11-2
TGTGCCAGCAGCTCAGAGGCAGGGGCTTTGGAGCAGTTCTTC
CASSSEAGALEQFF
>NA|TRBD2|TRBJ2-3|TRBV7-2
TGTGCCAGCAGCTTCACTAGCGCTCGAAACACAGATACGCAGTATTTT
CASSFTSARNTDTQYF
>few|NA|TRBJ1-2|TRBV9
TGTGCCAGCAGCGGCCTTTCTCCAGGGGACTATGGCTACACCTTC
CASSGLSPGDYGYTF
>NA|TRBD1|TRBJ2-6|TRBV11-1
TGTGCCAGCAGCTTGGGACAGACCTCTGGGGCCAACGTCCTGACTTTC
CASSLGQTSGANVLTF
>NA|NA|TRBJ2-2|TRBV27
TGTGCCAGCAGTAGCAGGGTCGGCGGGGAGCTGTTTTTT
CASSSRVGGELFF
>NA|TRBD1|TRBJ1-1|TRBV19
TGTGCCAGTACTCCGACCGGGACAGGGGTTGGCACTGAAGCTTTCTTT
CASTPTGTGVGTEAFF
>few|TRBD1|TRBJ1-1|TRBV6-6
TGTGCCAGCCAGGGGGCCACTGAAGCTTTCTTT
CASQGATEAFF
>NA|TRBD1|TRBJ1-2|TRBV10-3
TGTGCCATCAGTGACCCCACAGGGGGGGGCTACACCTTC
CAISDPTGGGYTF
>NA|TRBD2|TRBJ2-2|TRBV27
TGTGCCAGCAGTTCCGGACTAGTTAACACCGGGGAGCTGTTTTTT
CASSSGLVNTGELFF
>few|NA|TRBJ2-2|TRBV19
TGTGCCAGTAGAAAAGAACCCGGGGAGCTGTTTTTT
CASRKEPGELFF
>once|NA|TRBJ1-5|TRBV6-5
TGTGCCAGCAGCCGGTGGGGTGAGAGCAATCAGCCCCAGCATTTT
CASSRWGESNQPQHF
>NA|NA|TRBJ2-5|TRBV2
TGTGCCTCGAAAAACGGGGGTCCTCGAGGGGGAGAGACCCAGTACTTC
CASKNGGPRGGETQYF
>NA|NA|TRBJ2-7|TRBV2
TGTGCCAGCAGTGGGGGGAGCTACGAGCAGTACTTC
CASSGGSYEQYF
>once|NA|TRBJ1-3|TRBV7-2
TGTGCCAGCAGCTCCCCCTCTGGTGGAAACACCATATATTTT
CASSSPSGGNTIYF
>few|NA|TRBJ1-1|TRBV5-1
TGCGCCAGCAGCTTGGGACAGGCGATAACTGAAGCTTTCTTT
CASSLGQAITEAFF
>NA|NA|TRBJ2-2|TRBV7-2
TGTGCCAGCGGACAGCCGAACACCGGGGAGCTGTTTTTT
CASGQPNTGELFF
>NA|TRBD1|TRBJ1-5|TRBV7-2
TGTGCCAGTACAGGGGGTTGGAATCAGCCCCAGCATTTT
CASTGGWNQPQHF
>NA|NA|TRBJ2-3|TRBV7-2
TGTGCCAGCAGCCCGCAGGGGAGCACAGATACGCAGTATTTT
CASSPQGSTDTQYF
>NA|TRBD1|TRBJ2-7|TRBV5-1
TGCGCCAGCAGCCCAGGACAGGGGCACGAGCAGTACTTC
CASSPGQGHEQYF
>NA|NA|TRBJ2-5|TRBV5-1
TGCGCCAGCAGCACTCAGGGGAACCAAGAGACCCAGTACTTC
CASSTQGNQETQYF
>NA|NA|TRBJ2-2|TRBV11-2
TGTGCCAGCAGTCCGGACAGGGCGGGAGCCGGGGAGCTGTTTTTT
CASSPDRAGAGELFF
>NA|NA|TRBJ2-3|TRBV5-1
TGCGCCAGCGTACTGGGATCGGTATCAGATACGCAGTATTTT
CASVLGSVSDTQYF
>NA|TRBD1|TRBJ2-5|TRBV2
TGTGCCAGGGACAGGGGCCCTGGGGAAGGGACCCAGTACTTC
CARDRGPGEGTQYF